Given below is one T cell receptor beta chain in context. What it recognizes is unknown. This record belongs to a study of cytomegalovirus exposure and HLA in healthy donors. Study-level findings and limits: A few of the chains that were CMV-associated were confirmed in vitro to be specific for CMV antigens. Reports indicated that the classifier achieved high specificity and sensitivity in diagnosing cytomegalovirus status. Most TCR sequences were rare, but some public TCRs occurred in many donors.

Germline CDR1 reads MDHEN; CDR2 reads SYDVKM. This CDR3 comprises 16 residues. The ends lost 2 bases at V and 0 bases at J; junction bases unmatched: 3. Profiling relied on immunoSEQ multiplex PCR, and the TCRdb table lists in-frame clones only, not all of them. The top ten clones hold more than 1.5% of a sample with fewer than 140,000 clones, about 88% of them seen once. This TCR was sampled from a woman under 30 in good health and CMV-seropositive. Sequenced material: PBMCs. The chain is built from TRBV28 and TRBJ1-5, with 8 bases fitting TRBD1. CDR3 protein: CASSLGQGFSNQPQHF. In DNA form, the CDR3 reads TGTGCCAGCAGTTTAGGACAGGGTTTTAGCAATCAGCCCCAGCATTTT. Filled out from reference TRBV28 and TRBJ1-5, the complete variable domain reads DVKVTQSSRYLVKRTGEKVFLECVQDMDHENMFWYRQDPGLGLRLIYFSYDVKMKEKGDIPEGYSVSREKKERFSLILESASTNQTSMYLCASSLGQGFSNQPQHFGDGTRLSIL.